The 8 T cell receptor beta chains given below trace back to one sample, sequenced in a study of blood T cell repertoires in COVID-19. Assay: immunoSEQ multiplex PCR; the TCRdb copy retains only in-frame clones and omits some. The profile covers under 70,000 clones, with 87% appearing a single time and approximately 11% taken by the ten largest. The sample taken for sequencing was peripheral blood. These receptors all come from a young woman with acute or convalescent COVID-19.

This clone was recorded once. The chain links TRBV13 to TRBJ1-4; 9 nucleotides line up with TRBD1. The CDR3 consists of 19 residues. Germline lookup yields CDR1 PRHDT and CDR2 FYEKMQ (reference sequence). V shed 0 bases, J shed 2 bases, and the junction held 10 bases outside the gene matches. The CDR3 here is CASSLGLGQGGFTNEKLFF. Written as DNA, the CDR3 is TGTGCCAGCAGCTTAGGCCTGGGACAGGGCGGGTTCACTAATGAAAAACTGTTTTTT.

The chain combines TRBV30 with TRBJ2-3; D is ambiguous. The CDR3 runs to 11 residues. V lost 6 bases to trimming and J lost 0 bases, with 4 bases between them. Germline V gene lookup returns CDR1 GTSNPN and CDR2 SVGIG (reference sequence). CDR3 sequence reads: CACSSTDTQYF. The CDR3 DNA is TGTGCCTGTTCTAGCACAGATACGCAGTATTTT.

This clone was seen a few times. V is TRBV19 and J is TRBJ1-6, with 7 bases identical to TRBD1. This CDR3 contains 18 residues. V was pared by 5 bases and J by 7 bases, with 17 bases of the junction left unmatched. Germline CDR1 and CDR2: LNHDA and SQIVND (reference sequence). The CDR3 nucleotides read TGTGCCAGTAGTCCCCAGGGGGTGGAGGTTGTTTTAAATTCACCCCTCCACTTT. Translated, it gives CASSPQGVEVVLNSPLHF.

The chain couples TRBV14 to TRBJ2-3; D perhaps matches TRBD1 (5 bases). CDR1 and CDR2 from the germline V gene are SGHDN and FVKESK. The V and J ends lost 2 bases and 1 base respectively, with 7 bases between them. The length of the CDR3 is 14 residues. CDR3 nucleotide sequence: TGTGCCAGCAGCCAATTGACAGGCACAGATACGCAGTATTTT. Its translation: CASSQLTGTDTQYF.

The genes are TRBV15 and TRBJ1-2; D is ambiguous. Trimming shortened V by 3 bases and J by 8 bases, and 10 bases separated the two germline ends. Germline CDR1 reads LNHNV; CDR2 reads YYDKDF (reference sequence). The length of the CDR3 is 12 residues. CDR3 bases: TGTGCCACCAGCAGTCCTGGGGAGGGCTACACCTTC. It translates to CATSSPGEGYTF.

The sample holds a few counts of this clone. This rearrangement joins TRBV6-2 or TRBV6-3 to TRBJ2-6, with a possible D match to TRBD1 (5 bases). In germline, CDR1 is MNHEY, CDR2 SVGEGT. The CDR3 length is 17 residues. The V end was cut by 6 bases, the J end by 0 bases, with 15 bases between. In nucleotides, the CDR3 is TGTGCCAGCAGCACCCAACAGGAAAGCTCTGGGGCCAACGTCCTGACTTTC. This codes for CASSTQQESSGANVLTF.

V and J are TRBV2 and TRBJ1-5; TRBD1 matches 7 bases. Germline assignment: CDR1 SNHLY and CDR2 FYNNEI. The CDR3 loop spans 17 amino acids. V lost 5 bases, J lost 0 bases, and 10 bases stayed unmatched. The CDR3 region is CASSYSTGLNSNQPQHF. The CDR3 DNA sequence: TGTGCCAGCAGTTACTCGACAGGGCTGAATAGCAATCAGCCCCAGCATTTT. Combining the CDR3 with reference TRBV2 and TRBJ1-5 gives the whole variable domain EPEVTQTPSHQVTQMGQEVILRCVPISNHLYFYWYRQILGQKVEFLVSFYNNEISEKSEIFDDQFSVERPDGSNFTLKIRSTKLEDSAMYFCASSYSTGLNSNQPQHFGDGTRLSIL.

V is TRBV15 and J is TRBJ1-2; weak D call: TRBD1 (6 bases). The CDR3 is 16 amino acids. V was clipped by 0 bases and J by 4 bases, with 15 bases between them. CDR1 and CDR2 (germline): LNHNV, YYDKDF (reference sequence). CDR3 coding DNA: TGTGCCACCAGCAGAGACAGAGGACAGACCGGCTATGGCTACACCTTC. Translation: CATSRDRGQTGYGYTF.